This paragraph reports one T cell receptor (beta chain). Its antigen is still unknown. The data are from a study of T cell responses to AZD1222 COVID-19 vaccine. Regarding the study as a whole: Per reports, nearly half of all spike-specific TCRs target regions that are unmutated in variants. The study found vaccine-associated CD4 TCRs spanning spike, dominant at 160-218 and 743-854.

V shed 3 bases, J shed 4 bases, and the junction held 9 bases outside the gene matches. Germline-derived CDR1 and CDR2 are SNHLY and FYNNEI. The CDR3 totals 18 residues. Using immunoSEQ multiplex PCR, the repertoire was profiled, and TCRdb retains in-frame clones only, with some absent. The sample gives 75,000 to 95,000 clones, roughly 85% of which show up once; about 4.5% is in the top ten. The chain recombines TRBV2 with TRBJ2-7; 16 bases agree with TRBD2. Here the sequenced sample was peripheral blood, taken 28 days after the second AZD1222 dose. This clonotype was obtained from an adult who received the AZD1222 COVID-19 vaccine. CDR3 DNA: TGTGCCAGCAGTGACCCGGGACTAGCGGGGGGGTCTGCGTACGAGCAGTACTTC. As protein: CASSDPGLAGGSAYEQYF.